These T cell receptor beta chains were read from a single sample in a study of T cell responses to AZD1222 COVID-19 vaccine. Clones were sequenced by immunoSEQ multiplex PCR, and TCRdb holds only the in-frame ones, with some missing. Here the sample spans about 100,000 clones, roughly nine tenths being singletons. The source was peripheral blood, collected on day 0 of AZD1222 vaccination. These receptors all stem from an adult in good health. CDR3s include the opening cysteine and the closing phenylalanine or tryptophan. The order of the fields is J gene, D gene, clone size, V gene, CDR3 protein, CDR3 DNA. A D gene is named only where the DNA matches it firmly. The listing skips clone size in some rows; elsewhere it reads once, few, many or a size class.

>TRBJ1-1|NA|NA|TRBV6-1
CASSERRTSGTEAFF
TGTGCCAGCAGTGAAAGGCGTACTAGTGGCACTGAAGCTTTCTTT
>TRBJ2-2|NA|NA|TRBV21-1
CASSKVPRDREINRELFF
TGTGCCAGCAGCAAAGTCCCTCGGGACAGGGAAATTAACCGGGAGCTGTTTTTT
>TRBJ1-3|NA|NA|TRBV9
CASGYPGGSGNTIYF
TGTGCCAGCGGCTATCCTGGGGGCTCTGGAAACACCATATATTTT
>TRBJ1-1|NA|NA|TRBV6-2/TRBV6-3
CASSSSGPNTEAFF
TGTGCCAGCAGTTCCTCGGGCCCTAACACTGAAGCTTTCTTT
>TRBJ2-2|NA|NA|TRBV29-1
CSVVGQGELFF
TGCAGCGTTGTTGGTCAGGGGGAGCTGTTTTTT
>TRBJ1-5|NA|NA|TRBV28
CASSPYRDQPQHF
TGTGCCAGCAGCCCCTATCGGGATCAGCCCCAGCATTTT
>TRBJ2-3|TRBD2|NA|TRBV7-6
CASSLYLAGSSVAQYF
TGTGCCAGCAGCTTATACCTAGCGGGGTCCTCAGTGGCGCAGTATTTT
>TRBJ2-2|NA|NA|TRBV21-1
CASSNGRPGGTGELFF
TGTGCCAGCAGCAACGGGCGGCCGGGGGGGACCGGGGAGCTGTTTTTT
>TRBJ2-1|TRBD2|NA|TRBV7-6
CASSQAGTFHNEQFF
TGTGCCAGCAGCCAAGCGGGAACTTTCCACAATGAGCAGTTCTTC
>TRBJ2-3|NA|NA|TRBV27
CASRGNGKDTQYF
TGTGCCAGCAGGGGGAATGGGAAAGATACGCAGTATTTT
>TRBJ2-5|TRBD1|NA|TRBV9
CASSVGTGRETQYF
TGTGCCAGCAGCGTCGGGACAGGGCGTGAGACCCAGTACTTC
>TRBJ1-5|NA|NA|TRBV4-1
CASSPGQSSNQPQHF
TGCGCCAGCAGCCCAGGACAGTCTAGCAATCAGCCCCAGCATTTT
>TRBJ1-6|NA|NA|TRBV5-4
CASSLGTGYTLHF
TGTGCCAGCAGCTTGGGTACAGGGTACACCCTCCACTTT
>TRBJ2-1|NA|NA|TRBV4-2
CASSQVWGAHEQFF
TGTGCCAGCAGCCAAGTCTGGGGGGCCCATGAGCAGTTCTTC
>TRBJ1-2|NA|NA|TRBV5-1
CASSFGGDYGYTF
TGCGCCAGCAGCTTCGGCGGGGACTATGGCTACACCTTC
>TRBJ2-3|NA|NA|TRBV11-2
CASSATNPTDTQYF
TGTGCCAGCAGCGCGACGAATCCCACAGATACGCAGTATTTT
>TRBJ1-1|TRBD1|NA|TRBV9
CASSATHLGTGNTEAFF
TGTGCCAGCAGCGCCACGCACCTAGGGACAGGGAACACTGAAGCTTTCTTT
>TRBJ2-5|NA|NA|TRBV4-3
CASSQAPTRWETQYF
TGCGCCAGCAGCCAGGCGCCTACTAGATGGGAGACCCAGTACTTC
>TRBJ1-4|NA|NA|TRBV19
CASRGATNEKLFF
TGTGCCAGTCGAGGGGCAACTAATGAAAAACTGTTTTTT
>TRBJ2-7|TRBD1|once|TRBV7-9
CASSLGSGTDNEQYF
TGTGCCAGCAGCTTAGGGTCCGGGACAGATAACGAGCAGTACTTC
>TRBJ1-6|TRBD1|NA|TRBV7-9
CASSLFGTAYNSPLHF
TGTGCCAGCAGCTTATTCGGGACAGCTTATAATTCACCCCTCCACTTT
>TRBJ2-4|TRBD2|NA|TRBV15
CATSIGREGKNIQYF
TGTGCCACCAGCATCGGGCGGGAGGGCAAAAACATTCAGTACTTC
>TRBJ1-6|NA|NA|TRBV6-5
CASSYSNSPLHF
TGTGCCAGCAGTTACTCGAACTCACCCCTCCACTTT
>TRBJ2-5|TRBD2|NA|TRBV7-8
CASSSRTSGRALGETQYF
TGTGCCAGCAGCTCAAGGACTAGCGGGAGGGCCTTGGGGGAGACCCAGTACTTC
>TRBJ2-5|NA|NA|TRBV2
CAIRKGLLETQYF
TGTGCCATCAGGAAGGGGTTATTGGAGACCCAGTACTTC
>TRBJ2-7|NA|NA|TRBV2
CASRTAYEQYF
TGTGCCAGCAGGACAGCCTACGAGCAGTACTTC
>TRBJ1-1|TRBD1|NA|TRBV6-5
CASSYGDRRAEAFF
TGTGCCAGCAGTTACGGGGACAGGAGAGCTGAAGCTTTCTTT
>TRBJ2-1|TRBD2|NA|TRBV4-3
CASSRNSGGDYNEQFF
TGCGCCAGCAGCCGCAATAGCGGGGGGGACTACAATGAGCAGTTCTTC
>TRBJ1-2|TRBD1|few|TRBV6-4
CASSDSEGASGYTF
TGTGCCAGCAGTGACTCAGAGGGGGCGAGCGGCTACACCTTC
>TRBJ2-3|TRBD2|NA|TRBV11-2
CASSSVGGASSSTQYF
TGTGCCAGCAGCTCAGTCGGGGGGGCCTCGTCCTCTACGCAGTATTTT
>TRBJ2-2|TRBD1|few|TRBV7-9
CASIQGADTGELFF
TGTGCCAGCATCCAGGGGGCTGATACCGGGGAGCTGTTTTTT
>TRBJ2-1|TRBD2|NA|TRBV4-3
CASSHDGTSGSYEQFF
TGCGCCAGCAGCCACGACGGGACTAGCGGGAGCTATGAGCAGTTCTTC
>TRBJ2-7|NA|NA|TRBV21-1
CASSKSVYEQYF
TGTGCCAGCAGCAAATCCGTCTACGAGCAGTACTTC
>TRBJ2-1|TRBD1|NA|TRBV11-1
CASSPRAGGTGAFF
TGTGCCAGCAGCCCCCGGGCCGGCGGGACAGGGGCGTTCTTC
>TRBJ1-1|NA|NA|TRBV18
CASSGRVMNTEAFF
TGTGCCAGCTCAGGACGGGTAATGAACACTGAAGCTTTCTTT
>TRBJ1-3|NA|NA|TRBV5-1
CASSLASSGNTIYF
TGCGCCAGCAGCTTGGCGAGCTCTGGAAACACCATATATTTT
>TRBJ1-2|NA|NA|TRBV7-2
CASSPPGRNYGYTF
TGTGCCAGCAGCCCTCCGGGGAGAAACTATGGCTACACCTTC
>TRBJ1-6|TRBD1|few|TRBV6-5
CASSHRGYSPLHF
TGTGCCAGCAGTCACAGGGGTTATTCACCCCTCCACTTT
>TRBJ2-1|NA|NA|TRBV29-1
CSVEIGGGKQFF
TGCAGCGTTGAGATCGGGGGTGGGAAGCAGTTCTTC
>TRBJ1-1|NA|NA|TRBV28
CASSLEGGYTEAFF
TGTGCCAGCAGTTTAGAGGGTGGGTATACTGAAGCTTTCTTT
>TRBJ2-3|TRBD2|NA|TRBV6-1
CASSELSSGAGDTQYF
TGTGCCAGCAGTGAACTCTCTAGCGGAGCAGGAGATACGCAGTATTTT
>TRBJ1-2|TRBD1|NA|TRBV29-1
CSVEWPGGYYGYTF
TGCAGCGTTGAATGGCCAGGGGGCTACTATGGCTACACCTTC
>TRBJ2-5|TRBD2|NA|TRBV7-3
CASSFLLAGGKQETQYF
TGTGCCAGCAGCTTTTTGCTAGCGGGGGGCAAACAAGAGACCCAGTACTTC
>TRBJ2-7|NA|NA|TRBV6-1
CASSEALGPRYEQYF
TGTGCCAGCAGTGAAGCCCTTGGCCCCCGCTACGAGCAGTACTTC
>TRBJ1-6|NA|NA|TRBV7-2
CASSLDRVNSPLHF
TGTGCCAGCAGCTTAGACAGGGTAAATTCACCCCTCCACTTT
>TRBJ2-7|NA|NA|TRBV11-3
CASSLDGDSYEQYF
TGTGCCAGCAGCTTAGATGGGGACTCCTACGAGCAGTACTTC
>TRBJ1-5|NA|NA|TRBV6-6
CASSYLEGNQPQHF
TGTGCCAGCAGTTACCTCGAGGGCAATCAGCCCCAGCATTTT
>TRBJ2-5|TRBD1|NA|TRBV18
CASSPETGEETQYF
TGTGCCAGCTCACCAGAGACAGGGGAAGAGACCCAGTACTTC
>TRBJ1-1|NA|NA|TRBV12-5
CASGLRVMGFWAFF
TGTGCTAGTGGTTTGCGGGTGATGGGATTTTGGGCTTTCTTT